This entry lists 32 T cell receptor beta chains sequenced from one sample in a study of Graves' ophthalmopathy and Graves' hyperthyroidism. Amplified TCR beta CDR3 regions were obtained using RNA transcripts as template. An opening RT-PCR round employed HTBI primers and preceded a second-round multiplex PCR. TCRdb fed the multiplex PCR reads into MiXCR, producing one record per CDR3 protein. The table lists 400,000 to 500,000 distinct CDR3 sequences, about 21% of them singletons. The specimen sequenced was peripheral blood. These TCRs come from a woman aged 18-30 years with stable Graves' hyperthyroidism.

The chain has TRBV12-3 or TRBV12-4 and TRBJ2-4; D possibly matches TRBD1 or TRBD2 (6 bases each). V lost 4 bases to trimming and J lost 8 bases, with 15 bases between them. The CDR3 runs 14 residues. The CDR3 nucleotides read TGTGCCAGCAGTTCCGAGGGGGGATCGGACATTCAGTACTTC. It is translated as CASSSEGGSDIQYF.

The CDR3 region is CAWKGGRRLGTDTQYF. The CDR3, as DNA: TGTGCCTGGAAGGGAGGGAGGAGGTTGGGGACAGATACGCAGTATTTT. The gene calls are TRBV30 and TRBJ2-3, with 7 positions matching TRBD2. Germline CDR1 GTSNPN, CDR2 SVGIG (reference sequence). CDR3 length: 16 amino acids. Trimming cost V 4 bases and J 3 bases; bases outside gene matches: 13.

This clonotype has at least ten counts. V usage is TRBV12-5 and J usage is TRBJ1-2; D uncertain. CDR1 and CDR2 from the germline V gene are LGHNT and FRNRAP. This CDR3 comprises 14 residues. V lost 7 bases, J lost 5 bases, and 17 bases lay in between. The CDR3 nucleotides read TGTGCTAGTGCACCGTCGGGCGGGAAGTATGGCTACACCTTC. Its translation: CASAPSGGKYGYTF.

This clonotype was counted many times. This chain links TRBV28 with TRBJ2-5; 9 nucleotides align to TRBD2. Germline loops: CDR1 MDHEN, CDR2 SYDVKM. This CDR3 is built from 16 residues. V shed 6 bases, J shed 5 bases, and the junction held 13 bases outside the gene matches. The CDR3 protein is CASSPSGRSRPETQYF. The CDR3 region has the DNA TGTGCCAGCAGCCCAAGCGGGAGGTCCCGTCCCGAGACCCAGTACTTC.

The sample holds many counts of this clonotype. The rearrangement uses TRBV28 and TRBJ2-7; TRBD1 aligns across 8 bases. The CDR3 contains 11 residues. The germline CDR1 and CDR2 sequences are MDHEN and SYDVKM. V gave up 6 bases and J gave up 6 bases; unmatched junction bases: 1. CDR3 bases: TGTGCCAGCAGGGACAGGGTCGAGCAGTACTTC. Encoded protein: CASRDRVEQYF.

This clonotype was seen ten or more times. This chain connects TRBV30 to TRBJ1-1; D remains ambiguous. Germline CDR1 reads GTSNPN; CDR2 reads SVGIG (reference sequence). The CDR3 runs to 11 residues. Trimming cost V 4 bases and J 6 bases, with 9 bases left between them. CDR3 sequence: CAWMRRAEAFF. CDR3 nucleotide sequence: TGTGCCTGGATGAGGCGGGCTGAAGCTTTCTTT.

This clonotype was seen repeatedly, ten times or more. The chain combines TRBV6-5 with TRBJ2-7; D remains unclear. With 2 bases removed from V and 5 bases from J, the gap between germline ends came to 10 bases. CDR1 and CDR2 (germline): MNHEY, SVGAGI. This CDR3 region has 13 residues. The CDR3 is CASSYQIAHEQYF. In DNA, the CDR3 is TGTGCCAGCAGTTACCAGATCGCCCACGAGCAGTACTTC.

For this clonotype: The missing conserved phenylalanine or tryptophan at the end of this CDR3 makes a read error likely. No DNA is shown, since the ends of the CDR3 on it are uncertain; the CDR3 is the one TCRdb lists. This rearrangement joins TRBV6-2 or TRBV6-3 to TRBJ2-5. Germline V gene data show CDR1 as MNHEY and CDR2 as SVGEGT. Termini included, the CDR3 measures 15 amino acids. The CDR3 sequence: CASSYNPAAQETQDY.

At least ten counts were recorded for this clonotype. The V call is TRBV28, the J call TRBJ1-1; D remains unclear. The CDR3 extends over 13 amino acids. With 4 bases removed from V and 3 bases from J, the gap between germline ends came to 9 bases. Per the germline V gene, CDR1 is MDHEN and CDR2 is SYDVKM. CDR3 sequence: CASSSEMDTEAFF. CDR3 coding DNA: TGTGCCAGCAGTTCGGAGATGGACACTGAAGCTTTCTTT.

This clonotype was seen at least ten times. The chain carries TRBV7-8 and TRBJ2-7, with D uncertain. Germline-derived CDR1 and CDR2 are SGHVS and FQNEAQ. The CDR3 has 17 amino acids. Trimming took 5 bases from V and 0 from J, leaving 20 bases between them. The CDR3: CASSPGRFGVSSYEQYF. As DNA, the CDR3 is TGTGCCAGCAGCCCAGGTCGGTTTGGAGTCAGCTCCTACGAGCAGTACTTC.

The chain employs TRBV27 and TRBJ1-5, with unresolved D. The CDR3 runs 14 residues. Trimming took off 7 bases at V and 0 bases at J, with 10 bases between the two ends. Germline values: CDR1 MNHEY, CDR2 SMNVEV (reference sequence). For the CDR3, the DNA is TGTGCCAGCACCTCGCGCTATAGCAATCAGCCCCAGCATTTT. This gives the protein CASTSRYSNQPQHF.

The CDR3 sequence: CSSGTAETQYF. CDR3 in DNA: TGCTCCTCCGGGACAGCAGAGACCCAGTACTTC. This sequence joins TRBV20-1 and TRBJ2-5; 7 bases map to TRBD1. Germline loops: CDR1 DFQATT, CDR2 SNEGSKA (reference sequence). The CDR3 length is 11 residues.

This clonotype was detected ten times or more. The chain joins TRBV28 to TRBJ1-5; 10 bases fit TRBD1. This CDR3 spans 15 amino acids. Germline V gives CDR1 MDHEN, CDR2 SYDVKM. Germline trimming cut 7 bases from V and 6 bases from J; bases unmatched to any gene: 9. In DNA, the CDR3 is TGTGCCAGCACCTCGGAGACAGGGGGCGTTCAGCCCCAGCATTTT. It translates to CASTSETGGVQPQHF.

This clonotype has a count of ten or more. The V and J genes are TRBV20-1 and TRBJ2-7; 10 positions agree with TRBD2. The CDR3 runs 15 residues. V gave up 0 bases and J gave up 5 bases; unmatched junction bases: 7. Germline CDR1 and CDR2: DFQATT and SNEGSKA (reference sequence). CDR3 sequence (DNA): TGCAGTGCTAGAGATCCGCTAGCGGGAGATCACGAGCAGTACTTC. Translating it yields CSARDPLAGDHEQYF.

This clonotype was found many times. Germline is not matched at one junction end, which may reflect a read error. This rearrangement joins TRBV20-1 to TRBJ2-7, with D unclear. The CDR3 runs to 8 residues. The V gene's germline CDR1 is DFQATT and CDR2 SNEGSKA (reference sequence). The CDR3 DNA is TGCAGTGCCGAACGATGTGACTTC. Translation: CSAERCDF.

To note about this clonotype: A read error may be the cause here, since a much bigger clone is one base away. In this CDR3 the conserved last residue, phenylalanine or tryptophan, is missing, so a read error is likely. The chain employs TRBV6-5 and TRBJ1-6, with 10 nucleotides matching TRBD1. Germline-derived CDR1 and CDR2 are MNHEY and SVGAGI. The CDR3 is 13 residues long. The CDR3 here is CASGTGVYSHLHV. Written as DNA, the CDR3 is TGTGCCAGCGGGACAGGGGTTTACTCACACCTCCACGTT.

This clonotype was detected ten times or more. The chain uses TRBV2 and TRBJ2-5; perhaps TRBD1 as D (5 bases). CDR3 length equals 14 residues. CDR1 is SNHLY, CDR2 FYNNEI, per germline. Trimming took off 6 bases at V and 4 bases at J, with 15 bases between the two ends. The CDR3 DNA follows: TGTGCCAGCAGACTCACAAGACAGTTAGAGACCCAGTACTTC. Translating gives CASRLTRQLETQYF.

This clonotype was counted ten times or more. A read error may explain this, as a much larger clone is one base away. The chain carries TRBV6-4 and TRBJ2-7; D possibly corresponds to TRBD2 (7 bases). The CDR3 sequence is 15 residues long. Germline values: CDR1 MRHNA, CDR2 SNTAGT. The CDR3 DNA follows: TGTGCCAGCAGTGAGGGGGAGGGGGGCACCTACGAGCAGCACTTC. Encoded protein: CASSEGEGGTYEQHF.

This clonotype was found many times. The V call is TRBV6-4, the J call TRBJ1-1; D remains unclear. CDR3 size: 17 residues. V lost 8 bases and J lost 1, with 23 bases in between. Per the germline V gene, CDR1 is MRHNA and CDR2 is SNTAGT. The CDR3 sequence: CASGIFSPPSTNTEAFF. The CDR3 DNA reads as TGTGCCAGCGGGATTTTCAGTCCTCCCTCCACGAACACTGAAGCTTTCTTT.

This clonotype was detected ten times or more. The chain employs TRBV6-1 and TRBJ1-5; no reliable D call. Trimming left V 0 bases short and J 0 bases short, with 6 bases between. This CDR3 has 15 amino acids. Per germline, CDR1 MNHNS and CDR2 SASEGT. The CDR3: CASSEAGGSNQPQHF. Here the CDR3 DNA reads TGTGCCAGCAGTGAAGCGGGCGGTAGCAATCAGCCCCAGCATTTT.

In its sample, this clonotype was seen many times. The J gene is TRBJ2-2, the V gene TRBV27, with 10 bases aligning to TRBD2. The CDR3 covers 15 residues. V lost 5 bases and J lost 4; bases outside the gene matches: 4. From germline, CDR1 is MNHEY and CDR2 SMNVEV (reference sequence). The CDR3 region has the DNA TGTGCCAGCAGTCCTAGCGGGAGAATCACCGGGGAGCTGTTTTTT. This sequence encodes CASSPSGRITGELFF.

This clonotype was counted at least ten times. J is TRBJ2-5 and V is TRBV7-9, with 7 bases lining up with TRBD2. The CDR3 runs 16 residues. Germline CDR1 SEHNR, CDR2 FQNEAQ (reference sequence). With V trimmed by 4 bases and J by 5 bases, 13 bases remained unmatched. DNA of the CDR3: TGTGCCAGCAGCTACCTGGCGGGAGTAAAGGGGGAGACCCAGTACTTC. Protein sequence: CASSYLAGVKGETQYF.

In its sample, this clonotype was seen many times. V and J are TRBV12-3 or TRBV12-4 and TRBJ1-1; unclear D gene. The CDR3 runs to 13 residues. The ends were cut back, 3 bases at V and 7 bases at J, with 12 bases in the middle. CDR3 sequence: CASSFRQADEAFF. In DNA, the CDR3 is TGTGCCAGCAGTTTCCGGCAGGCCGATGAAGCTTTCTTT.

This clonotype was found many times. This chain joins TRBV20-1 and TRBJ1-5; the D is unclear. The germline gives CDR1 DFQATT, CDR2 SNEGSKA (reference sequence). With 6 bases removed from V and 3 bases from J, the gap between germline ends came to 12 bases. CDR3 length: 13 amino acids. The chain's CDR3 is CSARVLDNQPQHF. Written as DNA, the CDR3 is TGCAGTGCCCGGGTGTTGGACAATCAGCCCCAGCATTTT.

This clonotype has at least ten counts. The CDR3 coding sequence is TGTGCCAGCAGCTTAGACGGAGGGCTGTACTACGAGCAGTACTTC. Amino acids: CASSLDGGLYYEQYF. This chain connects TRBV7-2 to TRBJ2-7, with a weak D call TRBD2 (6 bases). Germline V CDR1 and CDR2: SGHTA, FQGNSA. The CDR3 runs to 15 residues. Trimming shortened V by 1 base and J by 3 bases, and 13 bases separated the two germline ends. Variable domain in full (rest from reference TRBV7-2 and TRBJ2-7): GAGVSQSPSNKVTEKGKDVELRCDPISGHTALYWYRQSLGQGLEFLIYFQGNSAPDKSGLPSDRFSAERTGGSVSTLTIQRTQQEDSAVYLCASSLDGGLYYEQYFGPGTRLTVT.

This clonotype has just a few counts. This sequence joins TRBV2 and TRBJ2-2; tentative D call: TRBD2 (5 bases). Germline values: CDR1 SNHLY, CDR2 FYNNEI. This CDR3 spans 14 amino acids. The CDR3 sequence is CTQRRLGDTGELFF. CDR3 sequence (DNA): TGTACCCAGCGGAGGCTAGGAGACACCGGGGAGCTGTTTTTT.

Many counts were recorded for this clonotype. The chain links TRBV10-3 to TRBJ2-7; perhaps TRBD1 as D (5 bases). V was trimmed by 3 bases and J by 3 bases, leaving 15 bases between them. The V gene's germline CDR1 is ENHRY and CDR2 SYGVKD. This CDR3 has 15 amino acids. The CDR3 spells CAISDVRAGVYEQYF. CDR3 bases: TGTGCCATCAGTGATGTCAGGGCCGGTGTCTACGAGCAGTACTTC.

This clonotype was observed at least ten times. The rearrangement uses TRBV2 and TRBJ1-1; D is unclear. Per germline, CDR1 SNHLY and CDR2 FYNNEI. V was clipped by 6 bases and J by 0 bases, with 8 bases between them. The CDR3 runs 13 residues. The CDR3 DNA follows: TGTGCCAGCAGAGACTCAATGAACACTGAAGCTTTCTTT. Translating gives CASRDSMNTEAFF.

Ten or more counts support this clonotype. V and J are TRBV19 and TRBJ1-1; D might be TRBD1 (6 bases). The germline V gene has CDR1 LNHDA and CDR2 SQIVND (reference sequence). The germline V and J ends were trimmed by 7 bases and 3 bases, with 18 bases remaining between them. CDR3 length equals 15 residues. For the CDR3, the DNA is TGTGCCAGTACCGTAATCAGGGGAATGGACACTGAAGCTTTCTTT. This translates into CASTVIRGMDTEAFF. The full variable domain, rest sourced from reference TRBV19 and TRBJ1-1, is DGGITQSPKYLFRKEGQNVTLSCEQNLNHDAMYWYRQDPGQGLRLIYYSQIVNDFQKGDIAEGYSVSREKKESFPLTVTSAQKNPTAFYLCASTVIRGMDTEAFFGQGTRLTVV.

CDR3 region: CASSEGRGGGYTF. As DNA, the CDR3 is TGTGCCAGCAGTGAGGGGAGGGGCGGTGGCTACACCTTC. The chain links TRBV6-1 to TRBJ1-2; tentatively, D is TRBD1 (5 bases). This CDR3 is 13 amino acids long. Germline lookup yields CDR1 MNHNS and CDR2 SASEGT. V lost 3 bases, J lost 7 bases, and 12 bases lay in between.

The table lists this clonotype with many counts. The CDR3 DNA reads as TGTGCCAGCAGCTACACCGGGACCCGATCCTACGAGCAGTACTTC. It encodes CASSYTGTRSYEQYF. This chain connects TRBV11-1 to TRBJ2-7; the D gene could be TRBD1 or TRBD2 (5 bases each). The germline V and J ends were trimmed by 4 bases and 1 base, with 14 bases remaining between them. This CDR3 has 15 residues. Per the germline V gene, CDR1 is SGHAT and CDR2 is FQDESV (reference sequence).

The sample holds many counts of this clonotype. This rearrangement joins TRBV28 to TRBJ2-5, with 11 bases fitting TRBD2. Germline V lookup: CDR1 MDHEN, CDR2 SYDVKM. V shed 4 bases and J 5 bases; nucleotides not matched to a gene: 9. The CDR3 is made up of 16 amino acids. DNA for the CDR3: TGTGCCAGCAGTTACGGTAGCGGGAGGGCCCAGGAGACCCAGTACTTC. As protein: CASSYGSGRAQETQYF. Using reference TRBV28 and TRBJ2-5 for the parts outside the CDR3, the full variable domain is DVKVTQSSRYLVKRTGEKVFLECVQDMDHENMFWYRQDPGLGLRLIYFSYDVKMKEKGDIPEGYSVSREKKERFSLILESASTNQTSMYLCASSYGSGRAQETQYFGPGTRLLVL.